This T cell receptor beta chain was identified during a study of T cell responses to AZD1222 COVID-19 vaccine. Both about-4-week and about-12-week second-dose recipients were combined. Sequenced by immunoSEQ multiplex PCR; TCRdb stores in-frame clones only, minus some. The sample yields roughly 270,000 clones, 94% seen once. Regarding this clone: Its antigen is undetermined.

Findings of the study overall: Repertoire sampling happened only post peak T cell response. Clonal diversity was possibly underestimated, and the donors were mostly white British, with more females. Among spike-specific TCRs, nearly half reportedly target unmutated variant regions.

The CDR3 spans 16 residues. V gave up 4 bases and J gave up 6 bases; unmatched junction bases: 10. Looked up from germline, CDR1 is LGHDT and CDR2 is YNNKEL (reference sequence). Sequencing was performed on peripheral blood, taken 28 days after the second AZD1222 dose. The rearrangement links TRBV3-1 (or the pseudogene TRBV3-2) to TRBJ2-7; TRBD1 aligns across 12 bases. This receptor was taken from an adult who received the AZD1222 COVID-19 vaccine. The CDR3 spells CASSRSTGTGGSEQYF. Written as DNA, the CDR3 is TGTGCCAGCAGCCGTTCGACAGGGACAGGGGGCAGCGAGCAGTACTTC.